One sample yielded the 8 T cell receptor beta chains listed below, sequenced in a study of Graves' ophthalmopathy and Graves' hyperthyroidism (dated by TCRdb to the late 2010s). The data were produced on an Illumina HiSeq 2000. TCR beta CDR3 regions were amplified from RNA transcripts for repertoire sequencing. The first round was an RT-PCR using HTBI primers with the Qiagen OneStep RT-PCR kit, and this first round was followed by a second-round multiplex PCR, then size selection and purification. TCRdb's own reprocessing of the public reads used fastp at Q25 and MiXCR and kept productive beta chains. Under each unique CDR3 protein, matching rows form one entry showing the most common genes and DNA. The sample profile shows around 1.1 million distinct CDR3 sequences; about two fifths of them were found once. 11% of the sample is in the top ten clones. Sequenced sample: peripheral blood or thyroid tissue (not recorded which). The receptors here all came from an adult man with Graves' hyperthyroidism.

The sample holds a few counts of this clonotype. This could be a read error, since a much larger clone is one nucleotide away. The chain is built from TRBV7-9 and TRBJ1-1; TRBD1 aligns across 10 bases. This CDR3 comprises 13 residues. Per germline, CDR1 SEHNR and CDR2 FQNEAQ (reference sequence). The CDR3 coding sequence is TGCGCCAGCAGCCCCGGACAGGGGGTGGGAGCTTTCTTT. Translating it yields CASSPGQGVGAFF.

This clonotype appeared many times. DNA for the CDR3: TGCAGTGCTAGCGGAGTGCGGGAGATGGAGACCCAGTACTTC. As protein: CSASGVREMETQYF. The chain joins TRBV20-1 to TRBJ2-5, with 7 bases matching TRBD2. CDR3 length: 14 amino acids. The germline V gene has CDR1 DFQATT and CDR2 SNEGSKA (reference sequence). V dropped 3 bases and J dropped 5; count of bases not matched to a gene: 9.

The table lists this clonotype with many counts. The chain combines TRBV2 with TRBJ1-1; D not resolved. CDR3 size: 17 residues. Trimming took 3 bases from V and 1 from J, leaving 18 bases between them. Germline values: CDR1 SNHLY, CDR2 FYNNEI. The CDR3: CASSDGRLIPQNTEAFF. The CDR3 nucleotides are TGTGCCAGCAGTGACGGACGGCTGATTCCTCAGAACACTGAAGCTTTCTTT.

As for this clonotype: Possible read error: a much larger clone is one base away. V gene TRBV20-1 combines with J gene TRBJ2-5; no definite D call. The CDR3 has 11 amino acids. The V gene's germline CDR1 is DFQATT and CDR2 SNEGSKA (reference sequence). The CDR3 DNA reads as TGCAATGCAAGCAGACAAGAGACCCAGTACTTC. Translation: CNASRQETQYF.

This clonotype was recorded many times. J is TRBJ2-7 and V is TRBV5-1; tentatively, D is TRBD2 (5 bases). CDR1 SGHRS and CDR2 YFSETQ come from the germline V gene. The V end was cut by 2 bases, the J end by 7 bases, with 13 bases between. There are 13 residues in the CDR3. The CDR3 region is CASSFYRDQEQYF. Written as DNA, the CDR3 is TGCGCCAGCAGCTTCTATCGGGATCAAGAGCAGTACTTC.

The chain recombines TRBV28 with TRBJ2-5; TRBD1 or TRBD2 may be the D gene (5 bases each). CDR3 length: 16 amino acids. Trimming took 4 bases from V and 1 from J, leaving 16 bases between them. Germline V gives CDR1 MDHEN, CDR2 SYDVKM. The CDR3: CASSYFGEGPQETQYF. DNA of the CDR3: TGTGCCAGCAGTTATTTCGGCGAGGGACCCCAAGAGACCCAGTACTTC.

This clonotype was found many times. J is TRBJ2-5 and V is TRBV5-1; D possibly corresponds to TRBD2 (6 bases). The CDR3 sequence is 13 residues long. Trimming pared 1 base from V and 5 bases from J, leaving 9 bases between. From germline, CDR1 is SGHRS and CDR2 YFSETQ. CDR3 protein: CASSLIAGETQYF. Written as DNA, the CDR3 is TGCGCCAGCAGCTTGATCGCGGGGGAGACCCAGTACTTC.

The count of this clonotype is one. The V and J genes are TRBV2 and TRBJ1-2, with 7 bases that match TRBD1. This CDR3 is built from 15 residues. The V gene end was trimmed by 4 bases and the J gene end by 2 bases; junction bases not matched to a gene: 7. Germline V gives CDR1 SNHLY, CDR2 FYNNEI. The CDR3 protein is CASSALVGQNYGYTF. DNA of the CDR3: TGTGCCAGCAGTGCGTTAGTGGGACAGAACTATGGCTACACCTTC.